Below are 27 T cell receptor beta chains sequenced from a single sample in a study of blood T cells in healthy people across ages (dated by TCRdb to 2014 to 2015). To prepare the library, 5' RACE was applied. Reads for this sample came from an Illumina HiSeq 2500. A second about 7 to 12 cycle PCR used a sample-barcoded 5' primer and a J-beta primer mix. TCRdb took the public reads, trimmed them with fastp at Q25, ran MiXCR for clone calling and kept in-frame beta chains. Each CDR3 protein appears once, grouped with its most common genes and DNA. The sample table contains 1.5 million to 2 million distinct CDR3 sequences; only one count was recorded for about 30% of them. The ten largest make up 6.5% to 8.5% of the sample. Sequenced sample: blood. These receptors were collected from a woman aged 25 to 39 in good health.

Turning to this clonotype: At one boundary the junction diverges from the germline segment, which might be a read error. The gene calls are TRBV19 and TRBJ2-1; D ambiguous. This CDR3 contains 15 residues. CDR1 and CDR2 from the germline V gene are LNHDA and SQIVND (reference sequence). This chain's CDR3 is CAGSMESLGLGEQFF. DNA of the CDR3: TGTGCCGGTAGTATGGAGAGTCTCGGATTGGGTGAGCAGTTCTTC.

The chain combines TRBV20-1 with TRBJ2-1, with 7 bases aligning to TRBD1. V lost 0 bases, J lost 4 bases, and 9 bases stayed unmatched. The length of the CDR3 is 16 residues. The germline gives CDR1 DFQATT, CDR2 SNEGSKA (reference sequence). The CDR3 DNA sequence: TGCAGTGCTAGAGATTATACAGGGGAAAGGTACAATGAGCAGTTCTTC. This encodes CSARDYTGERYNEQFF.

The rearrangement uses TRBV10-2 and TRBJ2-2, with TRBD2 identical over 7 bases. V dropped 3 bases and J dropped 4; count of bases not matched to a gene: 8. The CDR3 length is 16 residues. The germline V gene encodes CDR1 WSHSY and CDR2 SAAADI. CDR3 region: CASSDALRGFTGELFF. DNA for the CDR3: TGCGCCAGCAGTGACGCGTTGCGGGGGTTCACCGGGGAGCTGTTTTTT.

The chain links TRBV20-1 to TRBJ2-7; D uncertain. This CDR3 is 16 amino acids long. The V end was cut by 6 bases, the J end by 2 bases, with 23 bases between. Germline CDR1 DFQATT, CDR2 SNEGSKA (reference sequence). CDR3 loop: CSAHNVHTQIPYEQYF. CDR3 DNA sequence: TGCAGTGCCCACAACGTCCACACCCAAATTCCCTACGAGCAGTACTTC.

The genes are TRBV6-6 and TRBJ2-1; TRBD1 is a possible D gene (6 bases). The V end lost 2 bases, the J end lost 7 bases, and 12 bases lay between the germline ends. The CDR3 sequence is 14 residues long. Germline CDR1 MNHNY, CDR2 SVGAGI (reference sequence). For the CDR3, the DNA is TGTGCCAGCAGTTACAACAGGGCGGGTAATGAGCAGTTCTTC. It is translated as CASSYNRAGNEQFF.

The chain recombines TRBV7-6 with TRBJ1-3, with D unresolved. The CDR3 covers 14 residues. Germline CDR1 SGHVS, CDR2 FNYEAQ. Trimming stripped 5 bases from V and 2 bases from J, with 10 bases between. The chain's CDR3 is CASSAQTAGNTIYF. The CDR3 region has the DNA TGTGCCAGCAGCGCACAGACGGCTGGAAACACCATATATTTT.

This clonotype was seen a single time. This chain uses TRBV15 with TRBJ1-4; a possible D gene is TRBD1 (5 bases). Trimming left V 1 base short and J 5 bases short, with 5 bases between. The germline CDR1 and CDR2 sequences are LNHNV and YYDKDF (reference sequence). This CDR3 region has 13 residues. The chain's CDR3 is CATSRGGNEKLFF. In DNA, the CDR3 is TGTGCCACCAGCAGAGGGGGGAATGAAAAACTGTTTTTT.

This clonotype was seen ten or more times. The genes are TRBV7-2 and TRBJ2-7; the D gene is possibly TRBD2 (5 bases). V lost 3 bases to trimming and J lost 6 bases, with 12 bases between them. The germline V gene has CDR1 SGHTA and CDR2 FQGNSA. The CDR3 spans 13 residues. This chain's CDR3 is CASSFLTRTEQYF. In DNA form, the CDR3 reads TGTGCCAGCAGCTTCCTAACTAGAACCGAGCAGTACTTC.

Only one count was recorded for this clonotype. The rearrangement uses TRBV4-1 and TRBJ2-7; D is perhaps TRBD2 (6 bases). V lost 8 bases, J lost 7 bases, and 15 bases lay in between. Looked up from germline, CDR1 is MGHRA and CDR2 is YSYEKL. This CDR3 is 12 amino acids long. The CDR3 DNA sequence: TGCGCCAGCGGAGGGTGGGGAAATGAGCAGTACTTC. Residues: CASGGWGNEQYF.

V and J are TRBV20-1 and TRBJ2-1, with TRBD2 matching 10 bases. The tail of the sequence fits TRBJ2-7 better, so the J call may be wrong. Per germline, CDR1 DFQATT and CDR2 SNEGSKA (reference sequence). This CDR3 is 17 amino acids long. The DNA of the CDR3 is TGCAGTGCTAGTCCACTAGCGGGAAGGAGCTCCTACAATGAGCAGTACTTC. Translation: CSASPLAGRSSYNEQYF.

In its sample, this clonotype was seen a few times. The chain links TRBV28 to TRBJ2-4; 10 bases fit TRBD2. The CDR3 has 15 residues. Germline CDR1 reads MDHEN; CDR2 reads SYDVKM. The junction had 3 bases not matched to a gene; V was cut back by 3 bases and J by 4 bases. This CDR3 reads CASSFPLAGKNIQYF. Written as DNA, the CDR3 is TGTGCCAGCAGTTTCCCACTAGCGGGGAAAAACATTCAGTACTTC.

The chain uses TRBV18 and TRBJ1-5; no reliable D call. The CDR3 runs to 15 residues. The germline gives CDR1 KGHSH, CDR2 LQKENI. V gave up 0 bases and J gave up 1 base, with 7 bases separating them. CDR3 DNA sequence: TGTGCCAGCTCACCACCAGGGTTCAGCAATCAGCCCCAGCATTTT. It yields the protein CASSPPGFSNQPQHF.

In the case of this clonotype: This may come from a read error, since a much larger clone is one base off. V and J are TRBV12-3 or TRBV12-4 and TRBJ2-5, with D perhaps TRBD1 (6 bases). The closer fit of TRBJ2-1 to the DNA end suggests the J call may be wrong. The CDR3 length is 14 residues. The CDR3 sequence is CASSLRQDQETQFF. CDR3 nucleotide sequence: TGTGCCAGCAGTTTAAGACAGGACCAAGAGACCCAGTTCTTC.

This clonotype was picked up a small number of times. The chain combines TRBV7-2 with TRBJ2-3; D unresolved. The germline gives CDR1 SGHTA, CDR2 FQGNSA. CDR3 size: 17 residues. Trimming removed 0 bases at V and 0 bases at J, with 13 bases between. The CDR3 is CASSLALLGRSTDTQYF. DNA for the CDR3: TGTGCCAGCAGCTTAGCGCTCTTAGGACGTAGCACAGATACGCAGTATTTT.

CDR3 sequence: CASGWTGELFF. In DNA form, the CDR3 reads TGTGCCAGCGGATGGACCGGGGAGCTGTTTTTT. The chain carries TRBV7-9 and TRBJ2-2, with unresolved D. Germline V lookup: CDR1 SEHNR, CDR2 FQNEAQ (reference sequence). V lost 8 bases and J lost 5, with 6 bases in between. This CDR3 spans 11 amino acids.

In this sample, this clonotype turned up a few times. The chain uses TRBV2 and TRBJ2-7; D remains unclear. Deletions cut 4 bases from V and 0 bases from J, with 16 bases between. The CDR3 has 16 amino acids. CDR1 SNHLY and CDR2 FYNNEI come from the germline V gene. Here the CDR3 reads CASSGGGPSSSYEQYF. The DNA for the CDR3 is TGTGCCAGCAGTGGTGGTGGACCGTCGAGCTCCTACGAGCAGTACTTC.

With respect to this clonotype: One end of the junction fails to match germline, which may point to a read error. This chain connects TRBV20-1 to TRBJ2-1; 8 bases align to TRBD2. The CDR3 is 16 residues long. Per the germline V gene, CDR1 is DFQATT and CDR2 is SNEGSKA (reference sequence). CDR3: CGARDLAGGSYNEQFF. The CDR3 DNA sequence: TGCGGTGCCCGCGACTTGGCGGGGGGCTCCTACAATGAGCAGTTCTTC.

The chain carries TRBV12-3 or TRBV12-4 and TRBJ2-2, with D unclear. The V gene lost 3 bases and the J gene lost 6 bases, with 8 bases spanning the gap. The CDR3 loop spans 13 amino acids. The CDR3 bases are TGTGCCAGCAGTTTTTGGGCGGCCGGGGAGCTGTTTTTT. It yields the protein CASSFWAAGELFF.

The chain uses TRBV7-9 and TRBJ2-3; maybe TRBD2 (6 bases). CDR1 and CDR2 (germline): SEHNR, FQNEAQ (reference sequence). The CDR3 consists of 13 residues. With 5 bases removed from V and 4 bases from J, the gap between germline ends came to 10 bases. The CDR3 DNA sequence: TGTGCCAGCAGCGGACGGGACTCAGATACGCAGTATTTT. Translation gives CASSGRDSDTQYF.

The chain couples TRBV5-1 to TRBJ2-6, with a possible D match to TRBD2 (6 bases). The length of the CDR3 is 24 residues. V lost 0 bases, J lost 0 bases, and 31 bases lay in between. The V gene's germline CDR1 is SGHRS and CDR2 YFSETQ. The CDR3 bases are TGCGCCAGCAGCTTGGAGGTCCCGGTAAGAGGAGGAGCGGGTGGAGTCTCTGGGGCCAACGTCCTGACTTTC. Amino acids: CASSLEVPVRGGAGGVSGANVLTF.

This clonotype has just one count. A much bigger clone sits one base away, suggesting this may be a read error. The chain is built from TRBV28 and TRBJ2-7; D remains ambiguous. Germline-derived CDR1 and CDR2 are MDHEN and SYDVKM. The CDR3 contains 14 residues. The V gene lost 6 bases and the J gene lost 3 bases, with 15 bases spanning the gap. CDR3 in amino acids: CASRETGLDYEQYF. The DNA of the CDR3 is TGTGCCAGCAGGGAGACCGGGCTTGACTACGAGCAGTACTTC.

V usage is TRBV2 and J usage is TRBJ2-1; TRBD1 agrees at 7 bases. V dropped 4 bases and J dropped 4; count of bases not matched to a gene: 4. The CDR3 loop spans 14 amino acids. Germline values: CDR1 SNHLY, CDR2 FYNNEI. In DNA form, the CDR3 reads TGTGCCAGCAGTGGGGACAGTCTTTACAATGAGCAGTTCTTC. Protein: CASSGDSLYNEQFF.

In the case of this clonotype: A much larger clonotype is one base distant, so this may be a read error. The J gene is TRBJ2-1, the V gene TRBV5-1; weak D call: TRBD1 (6 bases). CDR1 and CDR2 from the germline V gene are SGHRS and YFSETQ. The CDR3 runs 15 residues. As DNA, the CDR3 is TGCGCCAGCAGCTTCAGGGGCCCCGCCTACAATAAGCAGTTCTTC. This encodes CASSFRGPAYNKQFF.

The J gene is TRBJ2-6, the V gene TRBV28; D gene ambiguous. Trimming removed 3 bases at V and 0 bases at J, with 12 bases between. This CDR3 spans 17 amino acids. Germline values: CDR1 MDHEN, CDR2 SYDVKM. This chain's CDR3 is CASSFPARFSGANVLTF. For the CDR3, the DNA is TGTGCCAGCAGTTTCCCAGCGCGTTTCTCTGGGGCCAACGTCCTGACTTTC.

J is TRBJ1-2 and V is TRBV6-5, with TRBD1 identical over 7 bases. Losses at the gene ends were 10 bases for V and 3 bases for J; bases not matched to a gene: 2. The germline V gene has CDR1 MNHEY and CDR2 SVGAGI. This CDR3 has 11 amino acids. CDR3 coding DNA: TGTGCCACCGGGACAGACTATGGCTACACCTTC. Its protein product is CATGTDYGYTF.

This clonotype was seen more than once but under ten times. J is TRBJ1-1 and V is TRBV28; D gene uncertain. The CDR3 runs to 13 residues. From germline, CDR1 is MDHEN and CDR2 SYDVKM. The V end was cut by 3 bases, the J end by 3 bases, with 8 bases between. The CDR3 is CASSFNKDTEAFF. In DNA, the CDR3 is TGTGCCAGCAGTTTTAATAAAGACACTGAAGCTTTCTTT.

In its sample, this clonotype was seen once. V usage is TRBV12-3 or TRBV12-4 and J usage is TRBJ1-4; 7 bases are a match to TRBD1. The trim removed 5 bases at V and 8 bases at J, leaving 5 bases unmatched. The CDR3 totals 13 residues. The CDR3 DNA is TGTGCCAGCAGTCACGACAGGGTGGAAAAACTGTTTTTT. It encodes CASSHDRVEKLFF.